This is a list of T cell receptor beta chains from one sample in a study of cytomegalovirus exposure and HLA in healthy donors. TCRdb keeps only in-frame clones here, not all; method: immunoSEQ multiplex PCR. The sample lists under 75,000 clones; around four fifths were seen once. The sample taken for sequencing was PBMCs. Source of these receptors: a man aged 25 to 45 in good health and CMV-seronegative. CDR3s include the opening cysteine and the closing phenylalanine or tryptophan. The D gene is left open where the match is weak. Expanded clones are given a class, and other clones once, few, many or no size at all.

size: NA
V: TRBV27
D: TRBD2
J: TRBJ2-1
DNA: TGTGCCAGCAGTTTATTCGGCGGGGGGGCCTGGGATACCAATGAGCAGTTCTTC
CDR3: CASSLFGGGAWDTNEQFF

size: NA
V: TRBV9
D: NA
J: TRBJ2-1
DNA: TGTGCCAGCAGCGGGGGACTCCTAGAGAGTGGTGAGCAGTTCTTC
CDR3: CASSGGLLESGEQFF

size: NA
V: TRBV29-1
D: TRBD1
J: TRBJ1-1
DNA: TGCAGCGTTGAAGATAACTTAGGGGGCATAGCTTTCTTT
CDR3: CSVEDNLGGIAFF

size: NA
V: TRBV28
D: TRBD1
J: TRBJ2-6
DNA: TGTGCCAGCAGTTTCTTAAGGGACAGGCACTCTGGGGCCAACGTCCTGACTTTC
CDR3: CASSFLRDRHSGANVLTF

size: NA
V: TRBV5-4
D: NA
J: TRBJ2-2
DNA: TGTGCCAGCAGCTTGGCCCTGAACACCGGGGAGCTGTTTTTT
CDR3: CASSLALNTGELFF

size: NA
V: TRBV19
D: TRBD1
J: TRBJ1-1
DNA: TGTGCCAGTAGTATGCAGGGGGCAGTTGAAGCTTTCTTT
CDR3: CASSMQGAVEAFF

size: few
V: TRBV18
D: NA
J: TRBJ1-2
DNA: TGTGCCAGCTCACCCGAGGGCTATGGCTACACCTTC
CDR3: CASSPEGYGYTF

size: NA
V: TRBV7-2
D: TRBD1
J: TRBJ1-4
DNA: TGTGCCAGCAGCGCAAACAGGGGGGGCGATGAAAAACTGTTTTTT
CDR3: CASSANRGGDEKLFF

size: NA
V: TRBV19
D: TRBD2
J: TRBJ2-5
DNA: TGTGCCAGTAGTACCATCACTAGCGGGGGAGAGACCCAGTACTTC
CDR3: CASSTITSGGETQYF

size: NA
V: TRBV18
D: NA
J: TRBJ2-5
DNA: TGTGCCAGCTCACCATTCGACCCGGCAGCAGGGGAGACCCAGTACTTC
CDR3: CASSPFDPAAGETQYF

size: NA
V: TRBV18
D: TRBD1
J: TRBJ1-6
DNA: TGTGCCAGCTCGCCCGGACAGGGGGGCAATTCACCCCTCCACTTT
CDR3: CASSPGQGGNSPLHF

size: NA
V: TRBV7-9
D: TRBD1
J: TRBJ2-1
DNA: TGTGCCAGCAGCTTCGCGGGACAGGGGATGAATGAGCAGTTCTTC
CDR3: CASSFAGQGMNEQFF

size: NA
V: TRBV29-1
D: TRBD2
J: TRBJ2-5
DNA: TGCAGCGTTCACTCCTATAGCGGGGGTGAGACCCAGTACTTC
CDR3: CSVHSYSGGETQYF

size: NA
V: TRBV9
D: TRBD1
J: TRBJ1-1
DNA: TGTGCCAGCAGCCCACTTGGGGGACAGGGGGAGACCACTGAAGCTTTCTTT
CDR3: CASSPLGGQGETTEAFF

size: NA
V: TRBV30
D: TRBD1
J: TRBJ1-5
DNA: TGTGCCTGGTCGGGGACAGGGGGCCAGCCCCAGCATTTT
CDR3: CAWSGTGGQPQHF

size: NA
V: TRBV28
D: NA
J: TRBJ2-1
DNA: TGTGCCAGCAGTTTTATATTCGAGGAGCAGTTCTTC
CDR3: CASSFIFEEQFF

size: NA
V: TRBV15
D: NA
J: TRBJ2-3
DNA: TGTGCCACCAGCAGAGATGTTGGGGGCGCGGGCACAGATACGCAGTATTTT
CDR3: CATSRDVGGAGTDTQYF

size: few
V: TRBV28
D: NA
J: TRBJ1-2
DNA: TGTGCCCTCAACTTGGGGCCCTATGGCTACACCTTC
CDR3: CALNLGPYGYTF

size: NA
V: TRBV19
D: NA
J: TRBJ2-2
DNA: TGTGCCAGTAGTCCCGGACTTACGAACACCGGGGAGCTGTTTTTT
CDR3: CASSPGLTNTGELFF

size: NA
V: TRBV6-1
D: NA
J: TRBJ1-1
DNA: TGTGCCAGCAGTGAATTGTTTGGCAGGGTTGCTTTCTTT
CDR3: CASSELFGRVAFF

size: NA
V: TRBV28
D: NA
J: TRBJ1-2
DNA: TGTGCCAGCAGTCTCCAGACTGATAACTATGGCTACACCTTC
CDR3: CASSLQTDNYGYTF

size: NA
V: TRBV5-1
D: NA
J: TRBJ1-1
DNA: TGCGCCAGCAGCCTACAGGGTGGGGACACTGAAGCTTTCTTT
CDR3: CASSLQGGDTEAFF

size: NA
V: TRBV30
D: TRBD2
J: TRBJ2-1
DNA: TGTGCCTGGGTTAGCGGGGAATACTACAATGAGCAGTTCTTC
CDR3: CAWVSGEYYNEQFF

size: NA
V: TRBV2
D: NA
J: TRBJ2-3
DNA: TGTGCCAGCAGTGAGTGGGGGGTGGGAGATACGCAGTATTTT
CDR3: CASSEWGVGDTQYF

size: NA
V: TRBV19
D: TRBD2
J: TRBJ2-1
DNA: TGTGCCAGTAGTGCCCGGGGGGGCTGGAATGAGCAGTTCTTC
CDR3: CASSARGGWNEQFF

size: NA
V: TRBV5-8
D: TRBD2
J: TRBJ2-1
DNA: TGTGCCAGCAGCTTGCGGCTCCTTAGCGGGAGTCAGGATGAGCAGTTCTTC
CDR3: CASSLRLLSGSQDEQFF

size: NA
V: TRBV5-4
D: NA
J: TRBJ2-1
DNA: TGTGCCAGCAGCGGGGAACTAGTATCGAGCAATGAGCAGTTCTTC
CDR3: CASSGELVSSNEQFF

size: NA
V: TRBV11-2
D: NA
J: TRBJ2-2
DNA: TGTGCCAGCAGCCCGACAGCGCTCGGGGAGCTGTTTTTT
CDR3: CASSPTALGELFF

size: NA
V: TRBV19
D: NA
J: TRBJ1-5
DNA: TGTGCCAGTAGTATAGTGGTTGGACTCAATCAGCCCCAGCATTTT
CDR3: CASSIVVGLNQPQHF

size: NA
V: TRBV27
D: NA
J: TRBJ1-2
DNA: TGTGCCAGCAGTTTATCGATGGCGGGGAGCAGCGATGGCTACACCTTC
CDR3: CASSLSMAGSSDGYTF

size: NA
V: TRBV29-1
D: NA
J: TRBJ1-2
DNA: TGCAGCGTTGAAGACGGGGGGCAGGGCTACACCTTC
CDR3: CSVEDGGQGYTF

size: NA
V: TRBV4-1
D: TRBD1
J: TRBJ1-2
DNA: TGCGCCAGCAGCCCAGAACAGGGGGCTAGGTATGGCTACACCTTC
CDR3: CASSPEQGARYGYTF

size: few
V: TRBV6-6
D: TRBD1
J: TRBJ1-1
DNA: TGTGCCAGCAACAGGGGGTGGGTGAGGGAAAACACTGAAGCTTTCTTT
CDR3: CASNRGWVRENTEAFF

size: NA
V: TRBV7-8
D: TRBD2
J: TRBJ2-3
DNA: TGTGCCAGCAGCCCCCTAGCGGGGGGGAGGACAGATACGCAGTATTTT
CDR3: CASSPLAGGRTDTQYF

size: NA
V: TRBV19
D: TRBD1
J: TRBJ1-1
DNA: TGTGCCAGCCGACAAGGCAGGGGGGATTTGAACACTGAAGCTTTCTTT
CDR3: CASRQGRGDLNTEAFF

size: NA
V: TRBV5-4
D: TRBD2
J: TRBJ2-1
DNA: TGTGCCAGCAGCCCCGGGGCTAGCGGGTCGTACAATGAGCAGTTCTTC
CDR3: CASSPGASGSYNEQFF

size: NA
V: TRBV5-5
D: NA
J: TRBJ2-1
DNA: TGTGCCAGCAGCTTGTGGTCAGATGAGCAGTTCTTC
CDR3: CASSLWSDEQFF

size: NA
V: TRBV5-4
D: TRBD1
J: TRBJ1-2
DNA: TGTGCCAGCAGCTTGTGGCAGGGGGGTGGCTACACCTTC
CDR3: CASSLWQGGGYTF

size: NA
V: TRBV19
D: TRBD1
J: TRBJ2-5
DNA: TGTGCCAGTAGTCCCGACAGGGCGCGGGAGACCCAGTACTTC
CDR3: CASSPDRARETQYF

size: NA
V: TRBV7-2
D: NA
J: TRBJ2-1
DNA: TGTGCCAGCAGCTTAGCCTGGGCCGAGGAGCAGTTCTTC
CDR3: CASSLAWAEEQFF

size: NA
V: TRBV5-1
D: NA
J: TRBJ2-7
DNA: TGCGCCAGCAGCTTGGGTCCGGGGGCCTACGAGCAGTACTTC
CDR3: CASSLGPGAYEQYF

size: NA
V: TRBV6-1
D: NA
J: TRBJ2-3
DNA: TGTGCCAGCAGTGAAGCCAGACAGACAGATACGCAGTATTTT
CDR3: CASSEARQTDTQYF

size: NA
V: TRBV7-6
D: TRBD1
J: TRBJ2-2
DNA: TGTGCCAGCAGCCAGACAGGGGGTAGGGACGGGGAGCTGTTTTTT
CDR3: CASSQTGGRDGELFF

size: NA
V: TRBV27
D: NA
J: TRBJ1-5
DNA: TGTGCCAGCAGTTTATATCCCTCGGGTCAGCCCCAGCATTTT
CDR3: CASSLYPSGQPQHF

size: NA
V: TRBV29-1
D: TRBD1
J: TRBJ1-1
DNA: TGCAGCGTCGTTGGACAGGGGGGTTCAAGGACTGAAGCTTTCTTT
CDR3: CSVVGQGGSRTEAFF